Given below is one T cell receptor (beta chain) in context. This sample stems from a study of shared clonotypes between healthy human individuals. The CDR3 sequence is 14 residues long. Germline CDR1 reads LNHDA; CDR2 reads SQIVND (reference sequence). V gave up 6 bases and J gave up 6 bases, with 17 bases separating them. TCRdb's table, derived via immunoSEQ multiplex PCR, lists solely in-frame clones and lacks some. The sample contains 520,000 or so clones, around 79% of which appear only once. With unsorted samples, genomic DNA was obtained from 100 million or so PBMCs. Sequencing was done on a sample of PBMCs. The chain couples TRBV19 to TRBJ1-1; D call uncertain. The clonotype originates from a middle-aged woman in good health. Some clones in this sample may be carry-over from other donors' samples. The CDR3 sequence: CASSQISPLPEAFF. The CDR3 bases are TGTGCCAGTAGCCAAATCTCCCCTTTGCCTGAAGCTTTCTTT.